This T cell receptor beta chain originates from a study of blood T cells in healthy people across ages. About this clonotype: Antigen: not known.

A second PCR of roughly 7 to 11 cycles used a sample-barcoded 5' primer and a J-beta primer mix. Unique molecular identifiers of 12 random nucleotides labeled each cDNA. TCRdb reprocessed the 5' RACE reads with MiXCR, giving one entry per CDR3 protein. This sample has roughly 800,000 distinct CDR3 sequences; about three fifths occur once, and the top ten carry roughly 20%. Study-wide findings and caveats: It was held that the diversity estimates obtained from one million T cells were underestimates. Roughly linear age-related decline in beta diversity appeared, significant by age 40. For the donors, CMV status was unknown and possibly confounded expanded clonotype changes.

The CDR3 consists of 12 residues. Germline-derived CDR1 and CDR2 are DFQATT and SNEGSKA (reference sequence). The junction had 2 bases not matched to a gene; V was cut back by 6 bases and J by 1 base. The chain recombines TRBV20-1 with TRBJ2-5; 7 nucleotides align to TRBD2. The source is a man between 25 and 39 years old in good health. Sequenced material: blood. For the CDR3, the DNA is TGCAGTGCCGGGACTATCCAAGAGACCCAGTACTTC. Its protein is CSAGTIQETQYF.